Presented here are 25 T cell receptor beta chains from one specimen sequenced in a study of blood T cell repertoires in COVID-19 (TCRdb year 2020). Libraries were made using the immunoSEQ multiplex PCR assay. In TCRdb, the immuneACCESS table is reduced to in-frame sequences with V and J assigned. These tables do not hold every clone; where another copy was compared, an unresolved V gene accounts for under half, and the others remain unexplained. The sample table shows roughly 100,000 clones, and 84% are seen once. The top ten clones comprise roughly 4% of the sample. Sequencing input: peripheral blood. Source of these receptors: a human donor in a cohort sampled during active COVID-19.

The chain uses TRBV18 and TRBJ2-7; D call uncertain. Trimming pared 6 bases from V and 4 bases from J, leaving 16 bases between. CDR1 KGHSH and CDR2 LQKENI come from the germline V gene. The CDR3 is 14 amino acids. CDR3 sequence: CASSQTGLGYEQYF. DNA of the CDR3: TGTGCCAGCTCGCAAACCGGGTTAGGATACGAGCAGTACTTC.

The chain employs TRBV7-2 and TRBJ2-3; 11 nucleotides match TRBD2. V gave up 3 bases and J gave up 4 bases; unmatched junction bases: 6. Germline CDR1 reads SGHTA; CDR2 reads FQGNSA. This CDR3 is 16 amino acids long. CDR3 region: CASSFSGGAWSDTQYF. CDR3 DNA sequence: TGTGCCAGCAGCTTTAGCGGGGGGGCTTGGTCAGATACGCAGTATTTT.

The chain employs TRBV29-1 and TRBJ2-1, with TRBD2 matching over 7 bases. The CDR3 spans 16 residues. The ends lost 6 bases at V and 2 bases at J; junction bases unmatched: 13. Germline-derived CDR1 and CDR2 are SQVTM and ANQGSEA. This CDR3 is CSVRAPTGGTYNEQFF. In nucleotides, the CDR3 is TGCAGCGTCCGGGCCCCCACGGGGGGTACCTACAATGAGCAGTTCTTC.

V is TRBV18 and J is TRBJ2-5, with 9 bases lining up with TRBD1. Germline CDR1 reads KGHSH; CDR2 reads LQKENI. The CDR3 has 15 amino acids. V lost 3 bases and J lost 6; bases outside the gene matches: 8. CDR3 in amino acids: CASSPGTGLSKTQYF. The CDR3 DNA reads as TGTGCCAGCTCACCCGGGACAGGGCTCTCTAAGACCCAGTACTTC.

The chain carries TRBV7-2 and TRBJ1-2; 7 positions match TRBD1. There are 14 residues in the CDR3. Germline trimming cut 6 bases from V and 8 bases from J; bases unmatched to any gene: 12. CDR1 and CDR2 (germline): SGHTA, FQGNSA. CDR3 sequence: CASRIRQGTGGYTF. The DNA for the CDR3 is TGTGCCAGCAGAATACGACAGGGCACGGGGGGCTACACCTTC.

V is TRBV28 and J is TRBJ2-3, with D tentatively TRBD2 (5 bases). The CDR3 is 16 amino acids. Germline CDR1 is MDHEN and CDR2 is SYDVKM. V was pared by 5 bases and J by 1 base, with 16 bases between. This CDR3 reads CASSPLDGVRTDTQYF. The CDR3 coding sequence is TGTGCCAGCAGTCCTCTCGACGGGGTGCGCACAGATACGCAGTATTTT.

V usage is TRBV9 and J usage is TRBJ2-7; D may be TRBD2 (5 bases). The CDR3 covers 13 residues. Germline V gene data show CDR1 as SGDLS and CDR2 as YYNGEE. Trimming cost V 4 bases and J 5 bases, with 13 bases left between them. For the CDR3, the DNA is TGTGCCAGCAGCCCACTAGACTCAGACGAGCAGTACTTC. The encoded protein is CASSPLDSDEQYF.

Only one count was recorded for this clone. The chain joins TRBV6-2 or TRBV6-3 to TRBJ2-6; no reliable D call. The CDR3 runs 16 residues. Germline values: CDR1 MNHEY, CDR2 SVGEGT. Trimming removed 5 bases at V and 4 bases at J, with 15 bases between. The CDR3 DNA reads TGTGCCAGCAGTCGCCGCCTGGCGGCGGGGGCCAACGTCCTGACTTTC. It specifies CASSRRLAAGANVLTF.

This chain links TRBV5-1 with TRBJ1-2; 9 nucleotides agree with TRBD1. The ends lost 0 bases at V and 2 bases at J; junction bases unmatched: 2. The CDR3 consists of 15 residues. The germline gives CDR1 SGHRS, CDR2 YFSETQ. The DNA for the CDR3 is TGCGCCAGCAGCTTGGGCACAGGGGGCAACTATGGCTACACCTTC. This gives the protein CASSLGTGGNYGYTF.

CDR3 nucleotide sequence: TGTGCCAGCAGCGTAGCCAGGGCTGGAAACACCATATATTTT. Its protein product is CASSVARAGNTIYF. The chain is built from TRBV9 and TRBJ1-3; D perhaps matches TRBD1 (5 bases). The CDR3 contains 14 residues. Germline CDR1 reads SGDLS; CDR2 reads YYNGEE. The V end was cut by 0 bases, the J end by 2 bases, with 6 bases between.

The gene calls are TRBV7-2 and TRBJ2-3, with D unclear. The CDR3 extends over 14 amino acids. The V end was cut by 1 base, the J end by 5 bases, with 10 bases between. Germline assignment: CDR1 SGHTA and CDR2 FQGNSA. CDR3 nucleotides: TGTGCCAGCAGCTTAGTGCCTAATGTAGATACGCAGTATTTT. It encodes CASSLVPNVDTQYF.

The gene calls are TRBV5-6 and TRBJ2-1; TRBD1 might be the D (5 bases). CDR3 length: 15 amino acids. From germline, CDR1 is SGHDT and CDR2 YYEEEE. V lost 3 bases and J lost 2, with 12 bases in between. Here the CDR3 DNA reads TGTGCCAGCAGCTACTTCCAGGGCGCCTACAATGAGCAGTTCTTC. Its translation is CASSYFQGAYNEQFF. The full variable domain, rest sourced from reference TRBV5-6 and TRBJ2-1, is DAGVTQSPTHLIKTRGQQVTLRCSPKSGHDTVSWYQQALGQGPQFIFQYYEEEERQRGNFPDRFSGHQFPNYSSELNVNALLLGDSALYLCASSYFQGAYNEQFFGPGTRLTVL.

The chain recombines TRBV5-1 with TRBJ1-3; D is possibly TRBD1 (6 bases). This CDR3 contains 18 residues. V shed 4 bases and J shed 2 bases, with 22 bases lying between them. Germline values: CDR1 SGHRS, CDR2 YFSETQ. The CDR3 loop reads CASSPGGGWPSPGNTIYF. The CDR3 DNA sequence: TGCGCCAGCAGCCCCGGCGGGGGCTGGCCCTCCCCTGGAAACACCATATATTTT.

The rearrangement uses TRBV18 and TRBJ1-5, with D perhaps matching TRBD1 (6 bases). Trimming took off 2 bases at V and 7 bases at J, with 15 bases between the two ends. Germline loops: CDR1 KGHSH, CDR2 LQKENI. The CDR3 is 15 amino acids. Here the CDR3 DNA reads TGTGCCAGCTCACCAACACAGGGAAATAGACAGCCCCAGCATTTT. Translating it yields CASSPTQGNRQPQHF.

This chain links TRBV28 with TRBJ2-2; no clear D gene. Trimming shortened V by 11 bases and J by 4 bases, and 11 bases separated the two germline ends. The length of the CDR3 is 12 residues. Per germline, CDR1 MDHEN and CDR2 SYDVKM. Here the CDR3 reads CACFSRTGELFF. CDR3 nucleotide sequence: TGTGCCTGCTTTTCGCGCACCGGGGAGCTGTTTTTT.

The chain is built from TRBV2 and TRBJ1-2, with 7 bases that match TRBD1. V lost 6 bases to trimming and J lost 1 base; unmatched junction nucleotides: 14. Germline V gives CDR1 SNHLY, CDR2 FYNNEI. The CDR3 loop spans 17 amino acids. The chain's CDR3 is CASRKSVRGVLNYGYTF. The CDR3 nucleotides read TGTGCCAGCAGGAAGTCGGTCAGGGGGGTACTTAACTATGGCTACACCTTC.

This clone was picked up one time. V gene TRBV5-6 combines with J gene TRBJ1-1; TRBD1 aligns across 8 bases. Per germline, CDR1 SGHDT and CDR2 YYEEEE. The trim removed 4 bases at V and 4 bases at J, leaving 9 bases unmatched. The CDR3 spans 15 residues. The CDR3 protein is CASSLLGQGGTEAFF. CDR3 DNA: TGTGCCAGCAGCCTCCTCGGACAGGGAGGCACTGAAGCTTTCTTT.

V and J are TRBV5-6 and TRBJ2-7, with 8 bases lining up with TRBD1. CDR1 is SGHDT and CDR2 is YYEEEE in the germline V gene. Trimming removed 2 bases from V and 4 bases from J; junction bases left unmatched: 5. The CDR3 spans 14 residues. This CDR3 reads CASSLAGGLYEQYF. In nucleotides, the CDR3 is TGTGCCAGCAGCTTAGCAGGGGGCTTGTACGAGCAGTACTTC.

About this clone itself: This CDR3 is also generated by other DNA sequences in the sample. The rearrangement links TRBV30 to TRBJ1-2; unclear D gene. V was trimmed by 0 bases and J by 6 bases, leaving 8 bases between them. Germline V gene lookup returns CDR1 GTSNPN and CDR2 SVGIG (reference sequence). The CDR3 has 12 amino acids. Written as DNA, the CDR3 is TGTGCCTGGAGTGTAACGCGGAATGGCTACACCTTC. It codes for CAWSVTRNGYTF.

The J gene is TRBJ2-2, the V gene TRBV3-1 (or the pseudogene TRBV3-2); TRBD2 aligns across 8 bases. Germline V gene data show CDR1 as LGHDT and CDR2 as YNNKEL (reference sequence). With 4 bases clipped from V and 6 bases from J, the junction kept 7 bases outside the gene matches. The CDR3 loop spans 15 amino acids. CDR3 sequence (DNA): TGTGCCAGCAGCCGTGGGACTAGTGGTGCCGGGGAGCTGTTTTTT. Protein: CASSRGTSGAGELFF.

The rearrangement links TRBV5-4 to TRBJ1-2; TRBD1 might be the D (6 bases). The V gene's germline CDR1 is SGHNT and CDR2 YYREEE (reference sequence). The V end lost 4 bases, the J end lost 0 bases, and 13 bases lay between the germline ends. The CDR3 extends over 15 amino acids. CDR3 DNA: TGTGCCAGCAGCCCGCGGACAGAAACTAACTATGGCTACACCTTC. Its translation is CASSPRTETNYGYTF.

DNA for the CDR3: TGTGCCAGTAGAGGGACTAGCGGCCAAGAGACCCAGTACTTC. The encoded protein is CASRGTSGQETQYF. The V gene is TRBV2, the J gene TRBJ2-5; TRBD2 matches 11 bases. J was trimmed by 1 base and V by 9 bases; bases with no gene match: 4. The CDR3 has 14 residues. The germline V gene encodes CDR1 SNHLY and CDR2 FYNNEI.

This clone was seen a single time. The chain recombines TRBV18 with TRBJ2-5; D remains ambiguous. With 10 bases removed from V and 0 bases from J, the gap between germline ends came to 12 bases. This CDR3 has 13 amino acids. Germline V gives CDR1 KGHSH, CDR2 LQKENI. CDR3 loop: CATQRANQETQYF. The CDR3 DNA reads TGTGCCACCCAGCGAGCTAACCAAGAGACCCAGTACTTC. The variable domain in full, with the rest retrieved from reference TRBV18 and TRBJ2-5, is NAGVMQNPRHLVRRRGQEARLRCSPMKGHSHVYWYRQLPEEGLKFMVYLQKENIIDESGMPKERFSAEFPKEGPSILRIQQVVRGDSAAYFCATQRANQETQYFGPGTRLLVL.

In its sample, this clone was seen a few times. V gene TRBV27 combines with J gene TRBJ1-4; TRBD1 is a possible D gene (5 bases). Germline V CDR1 and CDR2: MNHEY, SMNVEV (reference sequence). Between the trimmed V and J ends, which lost 10 bases and 4 bases, there was a span of 19 bases. This CDR3 spans 15 amino acids. The CDR3 nucleotides are TGTGCCACCGGACCCTGGACGGGGGTTAATGAAAAACTGTTTTTT. It yields the protein CATGPWTGVNEKLFF.

V usage is TRBV12-3 or TRBV12-4 and J usage is TRBJ2-7; 10 bases line up with TRBD1. V trimming: 4 bases; J trimming: 4 bases; junction bases outside the gene matches: 1. The CDR3 loop spans 13 amino acids. The CDR3 DNA sequence: TGTGCCAGCAGTTCGGGACAGGGGTACGAGCAGTACTTC. Its protein is CASSSGQGYEQYF.